This T cell receptor beta chain was recovered during a study of blood T cell repertoires in COVID-19. Study-wide background: The samples span acute and convalescent COVID-19 from the United States, Italy and Spain. In each case, the material was cDNA or gDNA derived from T cells, B-cell-depleted T cells, or PBMCs.

Trimming took off 1 base at V and 1 base at J, with 13 bases between the two ends. Looked up from germline, CDR1 is MNHNS and CDR2 is SASEGT. The length of the CDR3 is 16 residues. Source study methods: Quantification of nucleated cells was approximated via reference gene primer amplification. TCRdb keeps only in-frame clones here, not all; method: immunoSEQ multiplex PCR. That table furnishes V, J and clone size, whereas the DNA furnished D and trimming. The data hold 200,000 to 300,000 clones, with about four fifths observed a single time. The chain uses TRBV6-1 and TRBJ1-2; D gene uncertain. The sample taken for sequencing was peripheral blood. This receptor was identified in a man at least 80 years old with acute or convalescent COVID-19. CDR3: CASSEVNRPFNYGYTF. For the CDR3, the DNA is TGTGCCAGCAGTGAAGTAAACAGACCTTTTAACTATGGCTACACCTTC.